This TCR beta chain was found in a study of T cell repertoires in cytomegalovirus infection. Study-level background: Selected CMV epitopes included recently identified HLA-C-restricted ones as well as well-studied HLA-B-restricted ones. Evidence of both CMV infection and a matching HLA type came from public TCR beta signatures.

V was pared by 6 bases and J by 7 bases, with 4 bases of the junction left unmatched. This CDR3 spans 13 amino acids. In TCRdb, the reads were re-called with MiXCR into one record per CDR3 protein. There are about 280,000 distinct CDR3 sequences in the sample; under 25% occur only once, and roughly a fifth lies in the top ten. General study points: Individuals carrying CMV plus the relevant HLA were identified by cumulative frequency of public TCR beta families. HLA-C-restricted CMV-specific TCR beta clonotypes prevailed in the ex vivo response.

This clonotype has only a few counts. Its antigen remains unknown. The TCR sequence derives from a human donor in good health (CMV status not recorded). Some clones in this sample may be carry-over from other donors' samples. The source material was cultured PBMCs, sampled from culture after CMV antigen stimulation. The V gene is TRBV12-3 or TRBV12-4, the J gene TRBJ1-2; the match to TRBD1 covers 11 bases. CDR3 amino acids: CASSRGQGGGYTF. The CDR3 DNA is TGTGCCAGCAGCAGGGGACAGGGGGGTGGCTACACCTTC.